A selection of T cell receptor beta chains follows, all from one sample in a study of T cells in localized non-small cell lung cancer. Data came from immunoSEQ multiplex PCR; TCRdb stores just in-frame clones and leaves some out. The table has around 25,000 clones, 80% to 90% seen once. The material was peripheral blood, obtained before any cancer treatment. These receptors all stem from a female donor older than 55 with stage I lung adenocarcinoma. CDR3s include the opening cysteine and the closing phenylalanine or tryptophan. A D gene is named only where the DNA matches it firmly. The size entry is marked missing in some rows and otherwise reads once, few, many or a size class.

>few|TRBV5-6|TRBJ1-1|TRBD1
CASSLTGGRDTEAFF
TGTGCCAGCAGCCTTACAGGGGGCCGGGACACTGAAGCTTTCTTT
>.|TRBV30|TRBJ1-1|TRBD1
CAWIPGQGYTEAFF
TGTGCCTGGATACCCGGACAGGGGTACACTGAAGCTTTCTTT
>.|TRBV4-1|TRBJ2-7|.
CASSQDGSDRQNEQYF
TGCGCCAGCAGCCAAGATGGGTCCGATCGGCAGAACGAGCAGTACTTC
>.|TRBV5-1|TRBJ1-2|TRBD1
CASSNGQVNYGYTF
TGCGCCAGCAGCAACGGACAGGTTAACTATGGCTACACCTTC
>.|TRBV14|TRBJ2-6|.
CASSPAGAGANVLTF
TGTGCCAGCAGCCCGGCAGGGGCTGGGGCCAACGTCCTGACTTTC
>.|TRBV12-5|TRBJ1-4|.
CASGPGRGSNEKLFF
TGTGCTAGTGGTCCCGGTAGGGGATCGAATGAAAAACTGTTTTTT
>.|TRBV7-8|TRBJ1-4|.
CASSESGSRGEKLFF
TGTGCCAGCAGCGAATCGGGTAGCCGAGGAGAAAAACTGTTTTTT
>.|TRBV11-3|TRBJ2-5|TRBD1
CASSQGQGVRETQYF
TGTGCCAGCAGCCAAGGACAGGGGGTTCGAGAGACCCAGTACTTC
>.|TRBV7-8|TRBJ2-1|TRBD2
CASSTVRTSGDNEQFF
TGTGCCAGCAGCACGGTAAGGACTAGCGGGGACAATGAGCAGTTCTTC
>.|TRBV5-8|TRBJ2-5|TRBD1
CASSLGDREETQYF
TGTGCCAGCAGCTTGGGGGACAGGGAAGAGACCCAGTACTTC
>once|TRBV9|TRBJ2-5|.
CASSRGRGGETQYF
TGTGCCAGCAGCCGGGGTCGAGGGGGAGAGACCCAGTACTTC
>.|TRBV30|TRBJ2-5|.
CAWSVPGSETQYF
TGTGCCTGGAGTGTCCCAGGGTCAGAGACCCAGTACTTC
>.|TRBV7-9|TRBJ2-4|TRBD2
CASSPELAVAKNIQYF
TGTGCCAGCAGCCCAGAACTAGCGGTAGCCAAAAACATTCAGTACTTC
>once|TRBV5-1|TRBJ1-3|.
CASSRTGTSSGNTIYF
TGCGCCAGCAGCAGAACAGGGACCAGCTCTGGAAACACCATATATTTT
>few|TRBV29-1|TRBJ1-1|.
CSVGKGQSTEAFF
TGCAGCGTGGGGAAGGGGCAGTCCACTGAAGCTTTCTTT
>.|TRBV5-1|TRBJ1-4|.
CASRSGANEKLFF
TGCGCCAGCCGCTCCGGGGCTAATGAAAAACTGTTTTTT
>once|TRBV6-1|TRBJ2-3|TRBD1
CASFNRGADTQYF
TGTGCCAGCTTTAACAGGGGAGCAGATACGCAGTATTTT
>.|TRBV6-5|TRBJ2-2|.
CASIHTTGELFF
TGTGCCAGCATCCACACCACCGGGGAGCTGTTTTTT
>.|TRBV30|TRBJ2-3|.
CAWSADVGTDTQYF
TGTGCCTGGAGTGCGGACGTTGGCACAGATACGCAGTATTTT
>.|TRBV7-9|TRBJ1-4|.
CASSLGRGKNEKLFF
TGTGCCAGCAGCTTAGGGCGGGGGAAAAATGAAAAACTGTTTTTT
>once|TRBV18|TRBJ2-3|.
CASSQGNRADTQYF
TGTGCCAGCTCGCAGGGCAATCGAGCAGATACGCAGTATTTT
>once|TRBV30|TRBJ1-2|.
CAWRERQSYGYTF
TGTGCCTGGAGGGAGCGGCAGTCCTATGGCTACACCTTC
>few|TRBV9|TRBJ2-2|.
CASSVGGRANTGELFF
TGTGCCAGCAGCGTAGGGGGCAGGGCGAACACCGGGGAGCTGTTTTTT
>few|TRBV6-1|TRBJ2-5|TRBD2
CASSGGRGLSQETQYF
TGTGCCAGCAGTGGTGGGCGGGGACTATCCCAAGAGACCCAGTACTTC
>few|TRBV5-1|TRBJ1-3|TRBD1
CASSFDRASGNTIYF
TGCGCCAGCAGCTTCGACAGGGCGTCCGGAAACACCATATATTTT
>.|TRBV27|TRBJ1-2|TRBD1
CASSLRTGNYGYTF
TGTGCCAGCAGTTTACGGACAGGGAACTATGGCTACACCTTC
>.|TRBV29-1|TRBJ2-5|TRBD2
CSAGTSGGETQYF
TGCAGCGCCGGGACTAGCGGGGGAGAGACCCAGTACTTC